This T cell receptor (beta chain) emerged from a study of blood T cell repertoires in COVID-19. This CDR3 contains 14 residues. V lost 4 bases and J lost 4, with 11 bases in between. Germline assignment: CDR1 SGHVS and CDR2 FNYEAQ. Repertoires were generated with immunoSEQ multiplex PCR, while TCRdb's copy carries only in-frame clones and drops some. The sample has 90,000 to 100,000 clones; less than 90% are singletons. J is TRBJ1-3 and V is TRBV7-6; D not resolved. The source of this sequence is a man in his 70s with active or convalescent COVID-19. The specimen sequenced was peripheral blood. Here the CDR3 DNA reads TGTGCCAGCAGCTCCAGAAGCGAGGGAAACACCATATATTTT. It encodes CASSSRSEGNTIYF.